One sample yielded the 13 T cell receptor beta chains listed below, sequenced in a study of blood T cells in healthy people across ages. Primers used in a second PCR of roughly 7 to 12 cycles were a sample-barcoded 5' primer and a J-beta primer mix. TCRdb called the 5' RACE reads again in MiXCR, with one record for every CDR3 protein. The table has roughly 1.9 million distinct CDR3 sequences, about 39% seen once. Sequencing was performed on blood. These receptor sequences come from a human donor in good health.

The chain couples TRBV10-3 to TRBJ2-7; no definite D call. Germline CDR1 reads ENHRY; CDR2 reads SYGVKD. Trimming removed 2 bases at V and 1 base at J, with 3 bases between. This CDR3 is 12 amino acids long. The CDR3 protein is CAISEPSYEQYF. The CDR3 nucleotides read TGTGCCATCAGTGAGCCTTCCTACGAGCAGTACTTC.

Details on this clonotype: At one boundary the junction diverges from the germline segment, which might be a read error. The V call is TRBV4-2, the J call TRBJ2-5, with D hard to call. The CDR3 sequence is 15 residues long. Germline lookup yields CDR1 LGHNA and CDR2 YNFKEQ. The CDR3 DNA sequence: TGTGCCAGCAGCGGTCAACCAGGATTTCAAGGGACCCAGTACTTC. Translated: CASSGQPGFQGTQYF.

This clonotype was observed a handful of times. This sequence joins TRBV29-1 and TRBJ2-6; 8 bases line up with TRBD1. V gave up 5 bases and J gave up 2 bases; unmatched junction bases: 2. Germline CDR1 is SQVTM and CDR2 is ANQGSEA. CDR3 length: 14 residues. CDR3 in amino acids: CSVTQGAGANVLTF. CDR3 nucleotides: TGCAGCGTTACACAGGGGGCTGGGGCCAACGTCCTGACTTTC.

In its sample, this clonotype was seen a few times. The chain couples TRBV24-1 to TRBJ2-3, with TRBD1 identical over 11 bases. This CDR3 is 17 amino acids long. Trimming removed 2 bases from V and 4 bases from J; junction bases left unmatched: 7. Germline CDR1 and CDR2: KGHDR and SFDVKD. The CDR3 region is CATSDYGAGQGADTQYF. CDR3 DNA sequence: TGTGCCACCAGTGATTATGGGGCGGGACAGGGGGCAGATACGCAGTATTTT.

The chain recombines TRBV4-1 with TRBJ2-1; 8 bases match TRBD1. Germline CDR1 MGHRA, CDR2 YSYEKL. The CDR3 length is 15 residues. Unmatched junction bases numbered 5, after V lost 1 base and J lost 6 bases. The CDR3 here is CASSQGWDRSNEQFF. The DNA of the CDR3 is TGCGCCAGCAGCCAAGGTTGGGACAGGTCCAATGAGCAGTTCTTC.

This chain links TRBV21-1 with TRBJ2-5. TRBV21-1 is tagged as a pseudogene. CDR3 length: 15 amino acids. Here the CDR3 reads CASSTPRTGPTQQYF. CDR3 DNA: TGTGCCAGCAGCACTCCTAGGACCGGACCTACGCAGCAGTACTTC.

The CDR3 DNA follows: TGTGCCAGCACCTACCCGGGACAGGGGACCTACGAGCAGTACTTC. Translation gives CASTYPGQGTYEQYF. This chain joins TRBV7-8 and TRBJ2-7; TRBD1 matches 10 bases. This CDR3 region has 15 residues. V gave up 7 bases and J gave up 2 bases; unmatched junction bases: 8. The V gene's germline CDR1 is SGHVS and CDR2 FQNEAQ.

This clonotype was counted a few times. This rearrangement joins TRBV7-8 to TRBJ1-5, with unresolved D. Deletions cut 1 base from V and 7 bases from J, with 8 bases between. CDR1 and CDR2 (germline): SGHVS, FQNEAQ. This CDR3 contains 13 residues. The CDR3 is CASSLGTFQPQHF. The DNA for the CDR3 is TGTGCCAGCAGCTTAGGGACGTTCCAGCCCCAGCATTTT.

CDR3 DNA: TGTGCCAGCAACAAACCGGGATATAATGAAAAACTGTTTTTT. Encoded protein: CASNKPGYNEKLFF. The gene calls are TRBV12-3 or TRBV12-4 and TRBJ1-4, with D unclear. V was pared by 7 bases and J by 4 bases, with 13 bases between. The CDR3 has 14 amino acids.

V is TRBV12-3 or TRBV12-4 and J is TRBJ1-1, with D perhaps matching TRBD1 (5 bases). Trimming cost V 6 bases and J 3 bases, with 14 bases left between them. CDR3 length equals 14 residues. The CDR3 here is CASRESLGDTEAFF. In DNA form, the CDR3 reads TGTGCCAGCAGGGAATCACTGGGGGACACTGAAGCTTTCTTT.

Worth noting for this clonotype: A much more abundant neighbour one base away suggests this may be a read error. The rearrangement links TRBV7-2 to TRBJ1-1, with 11 bases fitting TRBD1. This CDR3 is 13 amino acids long. Germline CDR1 is SGHTA and CDR2 is FQGNSA. The junction had 3 bases not matched to a gene; V was cut back by 8 bases and J by 4 bases. This chain's CDR3 is CASGGTGGTEAFF. As DNA, the CDR3 is TGTGCCAGCGGCGGGACAGGGGGCACTGAAGCTTTCTTT. The complete variable domain, with remaining parts taken from reference TRBV7-2 and TRBJ1-1, reads GAGVSQSPSNKVTEKGKDVELRCDPISGHTALYWYRQSLGQGLEFLIYFQGNSAPDKSGLPSDRFSAERTGGSVSTLTIQRTQQEDSAVYLCASGGTGGTEAFFGQGTRLTVV.

This clonotype has a handful of counts. The chain recombines TRBV12-5 with TRBJ1-5, with 8 bases identical to TRBD1. CDR3 length: 15 amino acids. CDR1 is LGHNT and CDR2 is FRNRAP in the germline V gene. V shed 0 bases, J shed 5 bases, and the junction held 3 bases outside the gene matches. Written as DNA, the CDR3 is TGTGCTAGTGGTTTGGTAGGACAGGGCGATCAGCCCCAGCATTTT. Its protein product is CASGLVGQGDQPQHF. Variable domain in full (rest from reference TRBV12-5 and TRBJ1-5): DARVTQTPRHKVTEMGQEVTMRCQPILGHNTVFWYRQTMMQGLELLAYFRNRAPLDDSGMPKDRFSAEMPDATLATLKIQPSEPRDSAVYFCASGLVGQGDQPQHFGDGTRLSIL.

The rearrangement joins TRBV12-3 or TRBV12-4 to TRBJ2-4, with D possibly TRBD1 on 6 matching bases. The J call may be faulty, since TRBJ2-7 better matches the DNA end. The CDR3 runs to 15 residues. The chain's CDR3 is CASSRDKAIGYEQYF. Here the CDR3 DNA reads TGTGCCAGCAGCCGGGACAAGGCGATCGGGTACGAGCAGTACTTC.